Listed below are T cell receptor beta chains from one sample, sequenced in a study of radiotherapy plus CTLA-4 blockade in lung cancer. Using immunoSEQ multiplex PCR, the repertoire was profiled, and TCRdb retains in-frame clones only, with some absent. The data show tens of thousands of clones, 87% seen once. The sequencing used peripheral blood, collected from a patient treated with radiotherapy plus ipilimumab. The receptors were gathered from a human donor with non-small cell lung cancer that progressed on radiotherapy plus ipilimumab. Both conserved end residues are part of each CDR3. A D gene is named only where the DNA matches it firmly. Some rows mark clone size as missing; the rest say once, few, many or name a class of expanded clone.

>-|-|TRBJ2-5|TRBV19
CASSMQGPGETQYF
TGTGCCAGTAGTATGCAGGGGCCAGGAGAGACCCAGTACTTC
>-|TRBD2|TRBJ2-3|TRBV10-1
CASSESLAGMIDTQYF
TGCGCCAGCAGTGAGTCCCTAGCGGGAATGATAGATACGCAGTATTTT
>-|-|TRBJ2-1|TRBV20-1
CSARVSVEQFF
TGCAGTGCTAGAGTTAGCGTTGAGCAGTTCTTC
>-|-|TRBJ1-2|TRBV4-1
CASSQDRNAYGYTF
TGCGCCAGCAGCCAAGATCGAAATGCTTATGGCTACACCTTC
>-|TRBD2|TRBJ2-3|TRBV6-5
CASSYSSGSWTDTQYF
TGTGCCAGCAGTTACTCTAGCGGGAGCTGGACAGATACGCAGTATTTT
>-|-|TRBJ2-6|TRBV18
CASSRDRTTGANVLTF
TGTGCCAGCTCGCGAGACAGGACGACTGGGGCCAACGTCCTGACTTTC
>-|-|TRBJ2-7|TRBV18
CASSRPTYEQYF
TGTGCCAGCTCACGCCCCACCTACGAGCAGTACTTC
>-|-|TRBJ1-1|TRBV27
CASSPLGAAMNTEAFF
TGTGCCAGCAGTCCGCTTGGGGCGGCAATGAACACTGAAGCTTTCTTT
>few|TRBD1|TRBJ2-3|TRBV30
CAWNRGSSADTQYF
TGTGCCTGGAACAGGGGGTCTAGCGCAGATACGCAGTATTTT
>-|-|TRBJ2-1|TRBV6-9
CAKNYNEQFF
TGTGCCAAGAACTACAATGAGCAGTTCTTC
>-|TRBD1|TRBJ1-5|TRBV28
CASRTGPVQPQHF
TGTGCCAGCAGGACAGGGCCGGTTCAGCCCCAGCATTTT
>-|-|TRBJ2-7|TRBV6-6
CASSYITYEQYF
TGTGCCAGCAGTTACATAACCTACGAGCAGTACTTC
>-|-|TRBJ1-2|TRBV9
CASSVASAPTNYGYTF
TGTGCCAGCAGCGTAGCGTCTGCCCCTACTAACTATGGCTACACCTTC
>-|-|TRBJ1-4|TRBV12-5
CASGRGSTDEKLFF
TGTGCTAGTGGACGAGGGTCAACCGATGAAAAACTGTTTTTT
>-|-|TRBJ1-5|TRBV2
CASSSIGSNQPQHF
TGTGCCAGCAGCTCCATAGGCAGCAATCAGCCCCAGCATTTT
>-|-|TRBJ2-3|TRBV7-9
CASSLLGTTQADTQYF
TGTGCCAGCAGCTTGTTGGGGACGACTCAAGCAGATACGCAGTATTTT
>-|-|TRBJ2-1|TRBV11-2
CASSQGFDNEQFF
TGTGCCAGCAGCCAGGGGTTCGACAATGAGCAGTTCTTC
>once|-|TRBJ1-1|TRBV28
CASRDGGNTEAFF
TGTGCCAGCAGGGATGGGGGGAACACTGAAGCTTTCTTT
>-|-|TRBJ1-1|TRBV5-5
CASSLGTLEAFF
TGTGCCAGCAGCTTAGGGACTCTCGAAGCTTTCTTT
>-|TRBD1|TRBJ1-5|TRBV19
CASSAQKTGNQPQHF
TGTGCCAGTAGTGCCCAAAAGACAGGGAATCAGCCCCAGCATTTT
>-|-|TRBJ2-1|TRBV28
CASSFGYNEQFF
TGTGCCAGCAGTTTTGGCTACAATGAGCAGTTCTTC
>-|-|TRBJ2-2|TRBV28
CASSLVFGAGQELFF
TGTGCCAGCAGTTTAGTGTTTGGGGCGGGTCAGGAGCTGTTTTTT
>-|TRBD1|TRBJ1-3|TRBV25-1
CASSDNDRGAGNTIYF
TGTGCCAGCAGTGACAACGACAGGGGAGCTGGAAACACCATATATTTT
>-|-|TRBJ1-3|TRBV28
CASSLWGQGSGNTIYF
TGTGCCAGCAGTTTATGGGGGCAGGGCTCTGGAAACACCATATATTTT
>-|TRBD1|TRBJ2-7|TRBV5-4
CASSPRTGREQYF
TGTGCCAGCAGCCCACGGACAGGACGCGAGCAGTACTTC
>-|-|TRBJ1-2|TRBV7-9
CASSDSDVYYGYTF
TGTGCCAGCAGCGACTCTGACGTCTACTATGGCTACACCTTC
>-|TRBD1|TRBJ1-1|TRBV5-6
CASSQEGTGGLAFF
TGTGCCAGCAGCCAAGAGGGGACAGGGGGCTTGGCTTTCTTT
>-|-|TRBJ2-3|TRBV21-1
CASRFSPMGTDTQYF
TGTGCCAGCAGATTCAGCCCGATGGGCACAGATACGCAGTATTTT
>-|-|TRBJ1-3|TRBV11-2
CASSLTAYSGNTIYF
TGTGCCAGCAGCTTAACGGCTTACTCTGGAAACACCATATATTTT
>-|TRBD2|TRBJ2-1|TRBV28
CASSFSLAGGYNEQFF
TGTGCCAGCAGTTTTAGCCTAGCGGGAGGGTACAATGAGCAGTTCTTC
>-|-|TRBJ1-4|TRBV2
CASSEDAGPNEKLFF
TGTGCCAGCAGTGAAGATGCAGGGCCCAATGAAAAACTGTTTTTT
>-|TRBD2|TRBJ2-5|TRBV7-9
CASSLTSGRSETQYF
TGTGCCAGCAGCTTAACTAGCGGGAGGTCAGAGACCCAGTACTTC
>-|-|TRBJ2-3|TRBV2
CGSGGEGPQVTDTQYF
TGTGGATCGGGTGGCGAGGGGCCTCAGGTCACAGATACGCAGTATTTT
>-|-|TRBJ2-3|TRBV7-6
CASSSPEGVSSTDTQYF
TGTGCCAGCAGCTCCCCGGAAGGTGTCTCTAGCACAGATACGCAGTATTTT
>-|-|TRBJ2-5|TRBV2
CASKPSAQETQYF
TGTGCCAGCAAACCTAGCGCGCAAGAGACCCAGTACTTC
>few|TRBD2|TRBJ2-7|TRBV28
CASSPTTSGRAYEQYF
TGTGCCAGCAGTCCTACGACTAGCGGGAGGGCCTACGAGCAGTACTTC
>-|-|TRBJ2-5|TRBV18
CASSPRPRGQETQYF
TGTGCCAGCTCACCACGTCCGAGGGGGCAAGAGACCCAGTACTTC
>-|-|TRBJ2-3|TRBV29-1
CSAKLHLRVDTQYF
TGCAGCGCCAAACTACACCTCCGGGTAGATACGCAGTATTTT
>-|-|TRBJ1-3|TRBV15
CATSRDFLRGSGNTIYF
TGTGCCACCAGCAGAGATTTCCTCAGGGGCTCTGGAAACACCATATATTTT
>-|TRBD2|TRBJ2-7|TRBV7-9
CASALFAGDFSYEQYF
TGTGCCAGCGCTTTGTTCGCGGGGGATTTCTCCTACGAGCAGTACTTC
>-|-|TRBJ1-4|TRBV7-2
CASTSSYEKLFF
TGTGCTAGCACCTCCTCGTATGAAAAACTGTTTTTT
>-|TRBD2|TRBJ2-5|TRBV6-5
CASRLAGGVGETQYF
TGTGCCAGCAGACTAGCGGGAGGAGTTGGAGAGACCCAGTACTTC
>-|-|TRBJ1-2|TRBV30
CAWSVTGRDGYTF
TGTGCCTGGAGTGTAACAGGGAGGGATGGCTACACCTTC
>-|-|TRBJ1-1|TRBV6-6
CASSTGKGTEAFF
TGTGCCAGCAGTACAGGGAAGGGCACTGAAGCTTTCTTT
>-|-|TRBJ1-5|TRBV28
CASRARDTNQPQHF
TGTGCCAGCAGGGCCCGGGACACCAATCAGCCCCAGCATTTT